This note documents a single TCR beta chain sequence. Its antigen is as yet unknown. The data were taken from a study of cytomegalovirus exposure and HLA in healthy donors. Repertoires were generated with immunoSEQ multiplex PCR, while TCRdb's copy carries only in-frame clones and drops some. This table has about 190,000 clones, 80% to 85% appearing once. The CDR3 has 17 residues. V was pared by 4 bases and J by 4 bases, with 22 bases between. CDR1 is SGHRS and CDR2 is YFSETQ in the germline V gene. Study-level findings and limits: Using the classifier, cytomegalovirus status was reportedly diagnosed with high specificity and sensitivity. Overall, about 160 TCR beta chains were annotated as cytomegalovirus-associated.

The sequenced sample was PBMCs. The receptor was isolated from a woman between 18 and 30 years old in good health and CMV-seropositive. V gene TRBV5-1 combines with J gene TRBJ2-3; D might be TRBD1 or TRBD2, each matching 5 bases. CDR3 coding DNA: TGCGCCAGCAGCCTGGGGGAGCGAGGACGTACCCCAGATACGCAGTATTTT. As protein: CASSLGERGRTPDTQYF.